The source of this T cell receptor beta chain is a study of post-analysis software for immune sequencing data (dated by TCRdb to the mid-2010s). General notes on the study: Disease courses on record covered relapsing-remitting, secondary progressive and progressive-relapsing multiple sclerosis, though some patients had no subtype annotation. The patient repertoires were compared against 10 to 12 previously published healthy control repertoires obtained from donors aged roughly 6 to 28 years. A subset of samples was prepared in parallel using single-end sample barcoding, then pooled and co-amplified after Illumina adapter ligation.

For this clonotype: This clone's antigen is unknown. The record has no base qualities; no much larger clone is one base away.

The library relied on PCR. Instrument on record: Illumina HiSeq 2500. Unique molecular identifiers were incorporated into TCR beta cDNA libraries to reduce PCR and sequencing biases. Per 1 to 10 million input T cells, roughly 0.5 million cDNA molecules were obtained, such that each molecule approximated one T cell. The same protocol used for the earlier healthy control dataset was applied to prepare and sequence the patient libraries. Within a given batch, samples were prepared together, multiplexed and sequenced on the same HiSeq lane. Concerning the study's data processing: Raw barcoded reads were processed with MIGEC, discarding single-read molecular identifier groups before consensus assembly and CDR3 extraction. VDJtools was used for post-analysis of the clonotype tables, with diversity normalized by down-sampling every dataset to the smallest sample size. Repertoire overlap clustering matched CDR3 amino acid but not nucleotide sequences to correct batch-related cross-sample contamination. TCRdb reprocessed the public reads (quality trimming at Q25 with fastp, clone calling with MiXCR) and kept in-frame beta chains. Under each unique CDR3 protein, matching rows form one entry showing the most common genes and DNA. What appears here as the V and J calls and clone size reflects TCRdb's work, not the paper's. The sample data list 350,000 to 500,000 distinct CDR3 sequences, and 30% to 40% of these were observed just once. The ten largest clonotypes hold roughly 8.2% of the sample.

General conclusions and limits of the study: The control group was slightly older than the multiple sclerosis patient group. Normalized Chao1 diversity was significantly lower in multiple sclerosis patients than controls, suggesting substantial peripheral T-cell clonal expansion. Direct clustering with F measure showed strong co-clustering of samples prepared in the same batch, prompting a batch-effect correction.

To demonstrate the VDJtools post-analysis software, the study profiled TCR beta repertoires from the peripheral blood of under 15 young patients with multiple sclerosis. Multiple sclerosis patients were children and adolescents aged about 6 to 15 years. The sequence came from a girl aged 2 to 10 with multiple sclerosis. The sequencing input was blood.

The CDR3 amino acid sequence is: CASSLGGFNQPQHF. The sequenced DNA: TGCGCCAGCAGCTTGGGAGGGTTTAATCAGCCCCAGCATTTT. The chain uses TRBV5-1 and TRBJ1-5; the D segment cannot be called with confidence. The CDR3 sequence holds 14 residues, the cysteine and phenylalanine included. Only the CDR3 DNA stays, 42 bases, in frame from base 1. As encoded in the germline V gene, CDR1 is SGHRS while CDR2 is YFSETQ. At the junction V is shortened by 0 bases and J by 4 bases, with 8 bases in between.